This note documents a single TCR beta chain sequence. This specimen comes from a study of blood T cell repertoires in COVID-19. Assay used: immunoSEQ multiplex PCR; TCRdb lists only in-frame clones, some missing. The profile shows 200,000 or so clones, roughly 90% of them singletons. After removal of 4 bases from V and 7 bases from J, the junction contained 9 bases not matched to a gene. Germline V CDR1 and CDR2: LGHDT, YNNKEL (reference sequence). The CDR3 loop spans 14 amino acids. Sequenced input: peripheral blood. The chain employs TRBV3-1 (or the pseudogene TRBV3-2) and TRBJ1-2, with 7 nucleotides matching TRBD1. The clonotype comes from a man aged 55 to 70 with COVID-19, enrolled during active disease. The CDR3 region is CASSRQGSRSGYTF. CDR3 nucleotide sequence: TGTGCCAGCAGCCGACAGGGAAGCCGGAGTGGCTACACCTTC.